This T cell receptor beta chain is drawn from a study of blood T cell repertoires in COVID-19. Repertoires were generated with immunoSEQ multiplex PCR, while TCRdb's copy carries only in-frame clones and drops some. Of 350,000 to 450,000 clones listed, roughly nine tenths are singletons. The ends lost 2 bases at V and 6 bases at J; junction bases unmatched: 9. This CDR3 spans 16 amino acids. Germline V lookup: CDR1 MNHEY, CDR2 SMNVEV (reference sequence). The clonotype was recovered from a woman in her 40s who had been exposed to COVID-19. Sequenced material: PBMCs or T cells enriched from blood (not recorded which). This chain joins TRBV27 and TRBJ2-7; 11 positions agree with TRBD2. The CDR3 coding sequence is TGTGCCAGCAGTTTAACTAGCGGGAGAATCTTGGGCGAGCAGTACTTC. It translates to CASSLTSGRILGEQYF.